Listed here are 21 T cell receptor beta chains from one sample, sequenced in a study of tissue T cells after allogeneic stem cell transplantation. Clones were read by immunoSEQ multiplex PCR, and TCRdb kept only the in-frame ones, dropping some. The table shows 6,000 to 9,500 clones, with about 35% occurring only once. The time point denotes: mouse harvest day 14 after allogeneic transplant. Mouse grafts combined 10^7 T-cell-depleted bone marrow cells with 10^6 splenic CD5+ T cells. Specimen: skin. These receptors all stem from a female BALB/c mouse given C57BL/6 T cells with graft-versus-host disease after an allogeneic hematopoietic cell transplant.

Within the sample, this clone is medium-sized. Germline and genes: mouse. The CDR3 is cut off 1 residue early in the read; its end comes from the germline J gene. This rearrangement joins TRBV5 to TRBJ2-7; 11 nucleotides line up with TRBD2. There are 16 residues in the CDR3. Looked up from germline, CDR1 is LGHNA and CDR2 is YNLKQL (reference sequence). V was clipped by 3 bases and J by 7 bases; unmatched bases: 11. The CDR3 DNA, read in part, is TGTGCCAGCAGCCACCCCTACTGGGGGGGCGCGGGGGAACAGTAC. This translates into CASSHPYWGGAGEQY. The entire CDR3 protein is CASSHPYWGGAGEQYF.

This clone was picked up a small number of times. Gene names and germline refer to mouse. The read ends 1 residue early relative to the CDR3; the germline J gene fills the gap. The chain is built from TRBV3 and TRBJ1-4; D is perhaps TRBD1 (6 bases). Germline CDR1 SNHLY, CDR2 FYNGKV (reference sequence). The CDR3 loop spans 14 amino acids. Trimming pared 5 bases from V and 0 bases from J, leaving 7 bases between. The DNA read from the CDR3 is TGTGCCAGCAGCAACAGGGTTTCCAACGAAAGATTATTT. This translates into CASSNRVSNERLF. The complete CDR3 reads CASSNRVSNERLFF.

Concerning this clone itself: The germline and genes are mouse ones. The CDR3 extends 1 residue past the end of the read, so its final part is completed from the germline J gene. The rearrangement joins TRBV1 to TRBJ1-1, with a possible D match to TRBD1 (5 bases). V gave up 0 bases and J gave up 5 bases, with 10 bases separating them. The germline V gene has CDR1 NSQYPW and CDR2 LRSPGD (reference sequence). The CDR3 has 14 amino acids. The CDR3 bases that were read are TGCACCTGCAGTGCAGATAGTGGGGGTACAGAAGTCTTC. Its translation is CTCSADSGGTEVF. The CDR3, in full, reads CTCSADSGGTEVFF.

Notes on this clone: The gene names here belong to mouse. The CDR3 is cut off 1 residue early in the read; its end comes from the germline J gene. The chain employs TRBV2 and TRBJ2-7, with a tentative D call TRBD2 (6 bases). There are 14 residues in the CDR3. Trimming took off 0 bases at V and 4 bases at J, with 10 bases between the two ends. CDR1 is LGHNA and CDR2 is YSYQKL in the germline V gene. CDR3 DNA (partial): TGTGCCAGCAGCCAAGATCTGGGGACTTATGAACAGTAC. Its translation is CASSQDLGTYEQY. The CDR3 reads in full as CASSQDLGTYEQYF.

About this clone: Gene names and germline match the mouse. With the read ending 1 residue before the CDR3 end, the germline J gene is used to fill in that end. The rearrangement links TRBV26 to TRBJ2-7, with TRBD1 matching over 10 bases. V lost 0 bases and J lost 7; bases outside the gene matches: 6. CDR3 length equals 15 residues. Germline V CDR1 and CDR2: KGHPV, FQNQEV (reference sequence). CDR3 sequence: CASSLSGQGRGEQYF. The CDR3 DNA, read in part, is TGTGCCAGCAGTCTGTCGGGACAGGGGAGAGGGGAACAGTAC.

Turning to this clone: Genes and germline are mouse. The CDR3 goes on 1 residue after the read ends, and that part is filled in from the germline J gene. The chain couples TRBV13-2 to TRBJ2-3, with TRBD2 matching 9 bases. The CDR3 sequence is 16 residues long. Looked up from germline, CDR1 is NNHNN and CDR2 is SYGAGS (reference sequence). V was clipped by 0 bases and J by 4 bases; unmatched bases: 6. CDR3 DNA, as far as it was read: TGTGCCAGCGGTGATGCATGGGGGGGCGCCACAGAAACGCTGTAT. This translates into CASGDAWGGATETLY. The entire CDR3 protein is CASGDAWGGATETLYF.

This clone appeared a few times. The germline and genes are mouse ones. The missing CDR3 end, 1 residue past where the read stops, is filled in from the germline J gene. The rearrangement joins TRBV26 to TRBJ1-1, with 7 bases that match TRBD1. With 3 bases clipped from V and 7 bases from J, the junction kept 2 bases outside the gene matches. CDR3 length: 12 amino acids. Germline values: CDR1 KGHPV, CDR2 FQNQEV (reference sequence). CDR3 DNA, as far as it was read: TGTGCCAGCAGTCTTACAGGGGTAGAAGTCTTC. It translates to CASSLTGVEVF. The full CDR3 protein is CASSLTGVEVFF. The full variable domain, in which reference TRBV26 and TRBJ1-1 provide the parts outside the CDR3, is NSKVIQTPRYLVKGQGQKAKMRCIPEKGHPVVFWYQQNKNNEFKFLINFQNQEVLQQIDMTEKRFSAECPSNSPCSLEIQSSEAGDSALYLCASSLTGVEVFFGKGTRLTVV.

This clone counts as medium-sized. Genes and germline come from the mouse. The read ends 1 residue before the CDR3 terminus; that terminus is restored from the germline J gene. The V and J genes are TRBV3 and TRBJ2-5; D is unresolved. The V gene lost 1 base and the J gene lost 2 bases, with 7 bases spanning the gap. CDR1 and CDR2 (germline): SNHLY, FYNGKV (reference sequence). The CDR3 totals 14 residues. CDR3 sequence reads: CASSLVGFQDTQYF. CDR3 bases read: TGTGCCAGCAGCTTAGTAGGGTTCCAAGACACCCAGTAC.

This clone was observed a handful of times. All gene names here are mouse names. The read stops 1 residue short of the end of the CDR3; the missing end is completed from the germline J gene. The chain couples TRBV12-1 to TRBJ2-1, with TRBD1 matching 11 bases. CDR3 length: 14 residues. Germline V gives CDR1 SGHSN, CDR2 HYEKVE. V lost 2 bases and J lost 9; bases outside the gene matches: 5. The CDR3 region is CASSPGTGGGEQFF. CDR3 DNA (partial): TGTGCCAGCTCTCCCGGGACAGGGGGGGGTGAGCAGTTC.

To note about this clone: Mouse germline and gene names are used. The same CDR3 can be traced to other DNA sequences in this sample. Incomplete CDR3 DNA: TGTGCCAGCAGTCTGTCTGGTCCAAACACCGGGCAGCTCTAC. This translates into CASSLSGPNTGQLY. From start to end, the CDR3 is CASSLSGPNTGQLYF. This chain links TRBV26 with TRBJ2-2; D ambiguous. The CDR3 is cut off 1 residue early in the read; its end comes from the germline J gene. Per germline, CDR1 KGHPV and CDR2 FQNQEV (reference sequence). The CDR3 consists of 15 residues. The V end lost 0 bases, the J end lost 0 bases, and 5 bases lay between the germline ends.

This clone was observed a handful of times. Gene names are mouse gene names. The CDR3 end falls 1 residue outside the read, so it is completed with the germline J gene. The chain uses TRBV26 and TRBJ2-1; 12 nucleotides line up with TRBD2. J gave up 3 bases and V 4 bases, and 1 base lay outside the gene matches. CDR1 and CDR2 from the germline V gene are KGHPV and FQNQEV (reference sequence). The length of the CDR3 is 15 residues. CDR3 amino acids: CASSQDWGGYAEQFF. The sequenced CDR3 bases are TGTGCCAGCAGTCAGGACTGGGGGGGCTATGCTGAGCAGTTC.

A remark on this clone: Genes and germline are mouse. The CDR3 end lies 1 residue beyond the end of the read and is filled in from the germline J gene. The chain combines TRBV15 with TRBJ2-4; D uncertain. CDR3 length: 13 residues. The germline V gene encodes CDR1 SGHND and CDR2 FRSKSL. Trimming left V 1 base short and J 0 bases short, with 2 bases between. The sequenced CDR3 bases are TGTGCCAGCAGTTTAGACAGTCAAAACACCTTGTAC. Residues: CASSLDSQNTLY. The whole CDR3 is CASSLDSQNTLYF.

Comments on this clone: Genes and germline come from the mouse. The CDR3 end lies 1 residue beyond the end of the read and is filled in from the germline J gene. The chain links TRBV26 to TRBJ1-1; D perhaps matches TRBD1 (5 bases). With 4 bases removed from V and 1 base from J, the gap between germline ends came to 10 bases. Germline CDR1 and CDR2: KGHPV and FQNQEV (reference sequence). The CDR3 consists of 14 residues. The covered CDR3 bases are TGTGCCAGCAGTCCCCGGGGGGGGAACACAGAAGTCTTC. Encoded protein: CASSPRGGNTEVF. In full, the CDR3 is CASSPRGGNTEVFF. The whole variable domain, filled in from reference TRBV26 and TRBJ1-1, reads NSKVIQTPRYLVKGQGQKAKMRCIPEKGHPVVFWYQQNKNNEFKFLINFQNQEVLQQIDMTEKRFSAECPSNSPCSLEIQSSEAGDSALYLCASSPRGGNTEVFFGKGTRLTVV.

As concerns this clone: Gene names are mouse gene names. The chain's CDR3 is CASSLTSQDTQYF. The CDR3 bases that were read are TGTGCCAGCAGTCTGACCAGCCAAGACACCCAGTAC. J is TRBJ2-5 and V is TRBV26; no clear D gene. The read terminates 1 residue before the CDR3 end, so the remaining end is supplied by the germline J gene. The germline gives CDR1 KGHPV, CDR2 FQNQEV (reference sequence). The V gene lost 2 bases and the J gene lost 2 bases, with 5 bases spanning the gap. The CDR3 totals 13 residues.

To note about this clone: The listed genes are named as in mouse. The read falls 1 residue short of the CDR3 end, and the missing part is taken from the germline J gene. The chain recombines TRBV20 with TRBJ1-2; D is unresolved. Between the trimmed V and J ends, which lost 0 bases and 2 bases, there was a span of 13 bases. Germline assignment: CDR1 GFQATS and CDR2 STVNSAI. The CDR3 contains 15 residues. CDR3 DNA, as far as it was read: TGTGGTGCTAGGGAGACGGGGAGAGCCAACTCCGACTACACC. Protein product: CGARETGRANSDYT. The full CDR3 is CGARETGRANSDYTF.

A remark on this clone: Gene names denote mouse genes. The read ends 1 residue before the CDR3 terminus; that terminus is restored from the germline J gene. V usage is TRBV23 and J usage is TRBJ2-5; the table's TRBD2 call for D was not verified on the DNA. Germline assignment: CDR1 KGHTA and CDR2 FQNQQP. The CDR3 sequence is 14 residues long. Incomplete CDR3 DNA: TGCTCCAGCAGTTCCGGGACTGGGGGGACCACCCAGTAC. Translating it yields CSSSSGTGGTTQY. The whole CDR3 reads CSSSSGTGGTTQYF.

About this clone itself: Gene names and germline match the mouse. The read stops 1 residue short of the end of the CDR3; the missing end is completed from the germline J gene. The V and J genes are TRBV15 and TRBJ2-3; D remains ambiguous. The CDR3 contains 11 residues. Between the trimmed V and J ends, which lost 1 base and 6 bases, there was a span of 2 bases. Germline V CDR1 and CDR2: SGHND, FRSKSL. The CDR3 DNA, read in part, is TGTGCCAGCAGTTTAGGGGAAACGCTGTAT. Its translation is CASSLGETLY. The complete CDR3 sequence is CASSLGETLYF.

A remark on this clone: Mouse germline and gene names are used. The CDR3 end falls 1 residue outside the read, so it is completed with the germline J gene. The V and J genes are TRBV13-3 and TRBJ1-1; the D gene is possibly TRBD1 (6 bases). Trimming took off 1 base at V and 10 bases at J, with 11 bases between the two ends. The germline gives CDR1 NNHDY, CDR2 SYVADS. The CDR3 has 12 residues. The CDR3 reads CASSDKGGRVFF. The CDR3 bases that were read are TGTGCCAGCAGTGATAAGGGGGGGAGAGTCTTC.

In this sample, this clone is medium-sized (0.01 to 0.1%). Mouse gene names and germline throughout. Read data end 1 residue before the CDR3 end; the end is taken from the germline J gene. The rearrangement joins TRBV20 to TRBJ1-3; no definite D call. V lost 1 base and J lost 0, with 7 bases in between. Germline CDR1 reads GFQATS; CDR2 reads STVNSAI. The CDR3 has 14 amino acids. The covered CDR3 bases are TGTGGTGCTAGGGCCCGAAATTCTGGAAATACGCTCTAT. This encodes CGARARNSGNTLY. The complete CDR3 reads CGARARNSGNTLYF.

On this clone: Gene names are mouse gene names. The read stops 1 residue short of the end of the CDR3; the missing end is completed from the germline J gene. J is TRBJ1-2 and V is TRBV13-1; D may be TRBD1 (6 bases). CDR1 is NSHNY and CDR2 is SYGAGN in the germline V gene. Trimming left V 2 bases short and J 1 base short, with 12 bases between. This CDR3 spans 15 amino acids. The CDR3 bases that were read are TGTGCCAGCAGTGAGGCGGGGACAAAAAACTCCGACTACACC. Translated: CASSEAGTKNSDYT. The full CDR3 reads CASSEAGTKNSDYTF.

With regard to this clone: Mouse names are used for the genes. The read ends 1 residue before the CDR3 terminus; that terminus is restored from the germline J gene. This rearrangement joins TRBV26 to TRBJ2-5; no firm D call. There are 14 residues in the CDR3. CDR1 and CDR2 from the germline V gene are KGHPV and FQNQEV (reference sequence). Trimming pared 0 bases from V and 0 bases from J, leaving 4 bases between. The sequenced part of the CDR3 DNA is TGTGCCAGCAGTCTGTCCGTTAACCAAGACACCCAGTAC. Amino acids: CASSLSVNQDTQY. Given in full, the CDR3 is CASSLSVNQDTQYF. The variable domain in full, completed from reference TRBV26 and TRBJ2-5, reads NSKVIQTPRYLVKGQGQKAKMRCIPEKGHPVVFWYQQNKNNEFKFLINFQNQEVLQQIDMTEKRFSAECPSNSPCSLEIQSSEAGDSALYLCASSLSVNQDTQYFGPGTRLLVL.